Below are 25 T cell receptor beta chains sequenced from a single sample in a study of blood T cell repertoires in COVID-19. The table came from immunoSEQ multiplex PCR; TCRdb's copy has only in-frame clones and leaves some out. The sample has about 90,000 clones; about 91% are singletons. The sequencing sample was made of peripheral blood. The receptors here all came from a man in his sixties with acute or convalescent COVID-19.

The chain links TRBV9 to TRBJ1-2, with D tentatively TRBD1 (5 bases). Per germline, CDR1 SGDLS and CDR2 YYNGEE. The CDR3 consists of 13 residues. V gave up 4 bases and J gave up 2 bases, with 9 bases separating them. As DNA, the CDR3 is TGTGCCAGCAGCCCAGGGATCAACTATGGCTACACCTTC. It translates to CASSPGINYGYTF.

This clone appeared a few times. The same CDR3 can be traced to other DNA sequences in this sample. This rearrangement joins TRBV9 to TRBJ1-1; the D is unclear. V lost 0 bases, J lost 2 bases, and 8 bases lay in between. The CDR3 is 14 amino acids. CDR1 and CDR2 from the germline V gene are SGDLS and YYNGEE. For the CDR3, the DNA is TGTGCCAGCAGCGTAGTAAGCGGAAACACTGAAGCTTTCTTT. Protein: CASSVVSGNTEAFF.

This sequence joins TRBV30 and TRBJ2-7, with D possibly matching TRBD1 (5 bases). Germline CDR1 is GTSNPN and CDR2 is SVGIG (reference sequence). This CDR3 has 14 amino acids. The V end was cut by 4 bases, the J end by 1 base, with 14 bases between. The CDR3 DNA follows: TGTGCCTGGAACCCCGGATCAGGGTCCTACGAGCAGTACTTC. As protein: CAWNPGSGSYEQYF.

This chain links TRBV5-5 with TRBJ1-1; possible D gene TRBD1, 5 bases. This CDR3 contains 14 residues. V gave up 4 bases and J gave up 5 bases, with 15 bases separating them. Germline V gene sequence: CDR1 SGHKS, CDR2 YYEKEE (reference sequence). The chain's CDR3 is CASSRGAGRTEAFF. CDR3 DNA sequence: TGTGCCAGCAGCCGTGGGGCAGGGAGGACTGAAGCTTTCTTT. Full variable domain (rest looked up from reference TRBV5-5 and TRBJ1-1): DAGVTQSPTHLIKTRGQQVTLRCSPISGHKSVSWYQQVLGQGPQFIFQYYEKEERGRGNFPDRFSARQFPNYSSELNVNALLLGDSALYLCASSRGAGRTEAFFGQGTRLTVV.

V is TRBV7-9 and J is TRBJ2-1; no clear D gene. Germline values: CDR1 SEHNR, CDR2 FQNEAQ (reference sequence). The CDR3 is 15 residues long. V gave up 6 bases and J gave up 2 bases, with 14 bases separating them. As DNA, the CDR3 is TGTGCCAGCAGTAAAAACATGAACACCTACAATGAGCAGTTCTTC. Residues: CASSKNMNTYNEQFF.

This chain links TRBV7-3 with TRBJ2-5; D perhaps matches TRBD1 (6 bases). The CDR3 is 15 amino acids. CDR1 and CDR2 (germline): SGHTA, FQGTGA. The V gene lost 4 bases and the J gene lost 2 bases, with 14 bases spanning the gap. Here the CDR3 reads CASSSLGQFQETQYF. Here the CDR3 DNA reads TGTGCCAGCAGCTCCCTAGGACAGTTTCAAGAGACCCAGTACTTC. The full variable domain, its missing parts supplied by reference TRBV7-3 and TRBJ2-5, is GAGVSQTPSNKVTEKGKYVELRCDPISGHTALYWYRQSLGQGPEFLIYFQGTGAADDSGLPNDRFFAVRPEGSVSTLKIQRTERGDSAVYLCASSSLGQFQETQYFGPGTRLLVL.

The chain carries TRBV5-6 and TRBJ1-1, with 9 bases fitting TRBD1. The trim removed 4 bases at V and 5 bases at J, leaving 6 bases unmatched. Looked up from germline, CDR1 is SGHDT and CDR2 is YYEEEE. The CDR3 totals 14 residues. The CDR3 DNA reads TGTGCCAGCAGCCAGGGGACAGGGAGGACTGAAGCTTTCTTT. This gives the protein CASSQGTGRTEAFF.

This clone was seen only a few times. The chain links TRBV7-2 to TRBJ2-3, with 14 bases lining up with TRBD2. The J segment lost 14 bases and the V segment lost 6 bases, leaving 10 bases of the junction unmatched. The germline V gene encodes CDR1 SGHTA and CDR2 FQGNSA. The CDR3 is 14 amino acids. The CDR3 coding sequence is TGTGCCAGCAGTTCGACTAGCGGGGGGGCGTGGATGTATTTT. This translates into CASSSTSGGAWMYF.

The chain is built from TRBV15 and TRBJ2-7, with 7 positions matching TRBD1. The CDR3 is 14 residues long. Germline CDR1 LNHNV, CDR2 YYDKDF (reference sequence). The trim removed 6 bases at V and 3 bases at J, leaving 8 bases unmatched. The CDR3 DNA is TGTGCCACCAGACCCATGACAGGGCTCTACGAGCAGTACTTC. This encodes CATRPMTGLYEQYF. Full variable domain (rest looked up from reference TRBV15 and TRBJ2-7): DAMVIQNPRYQVTQFGKPVTLSCSQTLNHNVMYWYQQKSSQAPKLLFHYYDKDFNNEADTPDNFQSRRPNTSFCFLDIRSPGLGDTAMYLCATRPMTGLYEQYFGPGTRLTVT.

The chain combines TRBV6-5 with TRBJ1-1, with 7 bases that match TRBD1. V was pared by 0 bases and J by 7 bases, with 8 bases of the junction left unmatched. This CDR3 comprises 15 residues. The germline CDR1 and CDR2 sequences are MNHEY and SVGAGI. CDR3 in amino acids: CASSYSATGTGEAFF. In DNA, the CDR3 is TGTGCCAGCAGTTACTCAGCGACAGGGACCGGTGAAGCTTTCTTT.

A word on this clone: This sample includes further DNA sequences coding for the same CDR3. The genes are TRBV12-3 or TRBV12-4 and TRBJ2-2; no reliable D call. V shed 2 bases and J shed 6 bases, with 7 bases lying between them. The CDR3 is 13 residues long. CDR3 nucleotides: TGTGCCAGCAGTTTAAACCGAGCCGGGGAGCTGTTTTTT. Amino acids: CASSLNRAGELFF.

This clone appeared a few times. This chain links TRBV10-2 with TRBJ2-7, with a possible D match to TRBD1 (6 bases). The CDR3 loop spans 13 amino acids. Germline CDR1 and CDR2: WSHSY and SAAADI. V was shortened by 10 bases and J by 2 bases, with 15 bases between the two germline ends. The CDR3 DNA is TGCGCCACCCTACGGGACACCACCTACGAGCAGTACTTC. It yields the protein CATLRDTTYEQYF.

This clone was recorded only once. The rearrangement joins TRBV28 to TRBJ2-3; 7 nucleotides agree with TRBD2. V dropped 6 bases and J dropped 6; count of bases not matched to a gene: 12. The CDR3 is 15 residues long. Germline assignment: CDR1 MDHEN and CDR2 SYDVKM. The CDR3 is CASSSGLPGADTQYF. The CDR3 coding sequence is TGTGCCAGCAGCTCGGGACTACCCGGGGCGGATACGCAGTATTTT.

This clone appeared a single time. This chain links TRBV5-1 with TRBJ2-2; D unclear. Germline V CDR1 and CDR2: SGHRS, YFSETQ. V gave up 0 bases and J gave up 2 bases, with 11 bases separating them. The CDR3 is made up of 16 amino acids. The CDR3 region has the DNA TGCGCCAGCAGCTTGGCCTTTAGTGTCAACACCGGGGAGCTGTTTTTT. Its translation is CASSLAFSVNTGELFF.

The chain carries TRBV28 and TRBJ1-2, with 7 nucleotides matching TRBD1. The CDR3 contains 12 residues. The ends lost 5 bases at V and 6 bases at J; junction bases unmatched: 3. Per germline, CDR1 MDHEN and CDR2 SYDVKM. The CDR3 reads CASSATGDGYTF. CDR3 nucleotides: TGTGCCAGCAGTGCCACAGGGGATGGCTACACCTTC.

This rearrangement joins TRBV27 to TRBJ1-3; 7 bases are a match to TRBD1. Germline loops: CDR1 MNHEY, CDR2 SMNVEV (reference sequence). The V and J ends lost 6 bases and 2 bases, in that order; junction bases with no gene match: 10. This CDR3 comprises 16 residues. This CDR3 is CASSPTGPYAGNTIYF. Written as DNA, the CDR3 is TGTGCCAGCAGCCCGACAGGGCCCTACGCTGGAAACACCATATATTTT.

The V gene is TRBV20-1, the J gene TRBJ2-5; no reliable D call. The CDR3 sequence is 10 residues long. The germline CDR1 and CDR2 sequences are DFQATT and SNEGSKA (reference sequence). The V end was cut by 8 bases, the J end by 5 bases, with 9 bases between. CDR3 coding DNA: TGCAGTTGCCTCGGGGAGACCCAGTACTTC. It translates to CSCLGETQYF.

The chain combines TRBV27 with TRBJ2-1; D remains unclear. Germline V gene sequence: CDR1 MNHEY, CDR2 SMNVEV (reference sequence). The CDR3 consists of 14 residues. Trimming took off 2 bases at V and 3 bases at J, with 8 bases between the two ends. The CDR3 region is CASSLNGGYNEQFF. The CDR3 bases are TGTGCCAGCAGTTTAAACGGCGGCTACAATGAGCAGTTCTTC.

The chain combines TRBV25-1 with TRBJ2-3; TRBD2 agrees at 10 bases. From germline, CDR1 is MGHDK and CDR2 SYGVNS. Unmatched junction bases numbered 7, after V lost 6 bases and J lost 1 base. CDR3 length: 16 residues. The CDR3 sequence is CASRLAGPGGTDTQYF. The CDR3 coding sequence is TGTGCCAGCAGACTAGCGGGGCCCGGGGGCACAGATACGCAGTATTTT.

The chain joins TRBV29-1 to TRBJ1-2; a possible D gene is TRBD1 (6 bases). Between the trimmed V and J ends, which lost 2 bases and 2 bases, there was a span of 12 bases. The germline V gene encodes CDR1 SQVTM and CDR2 ANQGSEA. There are 14 residues in the CDR3. The DNA of the CDR3 is TGCAGCGTTGAACGCACAGGGACGAACTATGGCTACACCTTC. This sequence encodes CSVERTGTNYGYTF.

The count of this clone is one. The V gene is TRBV18, the J gene TRBJ1-4; 7 nucleotides match TRBD1. CDR1 is KGHSH and CDR2 is LQKENI in the germline V gene. This CDR3 region has 16 residues. Losses at the gene ends were 6 bases for V and 15 bases for J; bases not matched to a gene: 22. CDR3 nucleotides: TGTGCCAGCTCGCCAACTCGGGACAGTAGAACTACACCTTTGTTTTTT. It codes for CASSPTRDSRTTPLFF. The complete variable domain, with remaining parts taken from reference TRBV18 and TRBJ1-4, reads NAGVMQNPRHLVRRRGQEARLRCSPMKGHSHVYWYRQLPEEGLKFMVYLQKENIIDESGMPKERFSAEFPKEGPSILRIQQVVRGDSAAYFCASSPTRDSRTTPLFFGSGTQLSVL.

The V and J genes are TRBV18 and TRBJ2-7, with D possibly being TRBD1 (5 bases). This CDR3 region has 17 residues. Germline assignment: CDR1 KGHSH and CDR2 LQKENI. Trimming pared 6 bases from V and 0 bases from J, leaving 21 bases between. CDR3 DNA: TGTGCCAGCTCCCCGTTGAGCGACAGCCGACTCTCCTACGAGCAGTACTTC. This translates into CASSPLSDSRLSYEQYF. The variable domain in full, with the rest retrieved from reference TRBV18 and TRBJ2-7, is NAGVMQNPRHLVRRRGQEARLRCSPMKGHSHVYWYRQLPEEGLKFMVYLQKENIIDESGMPKERFSAEFPKEGPSILRIQQVVRGDSAAYFCASSPLSDSRLSYEQYFGPGTRLTVT.

This chain links TRBV27 with TRBJ2-3; 8 nucleotides align to TRBD1. The CDR3 runs 15 residues. Germline-derived CDR1 and CDR2 are MNHEY and SMNVEV (reference sequence). After removal of 2 bases from V and 7 bases from J, the junction contained 8 bases not matched to a gene. The DNA of the CDR3 is TGTGCCAGCAGTTTACTCGGGCAGGGGGCAAATACGCAGTATTTT. It yields the protein CASSLLGQGANTQYF.

The chain employs TRBV29-1 and TRBJ2-3; 9 bases are shared with TRBD1. CDR1 is SQVTM and CDR2 is ANQGSEA in the germline V gene. The V and J ends lost 5 bases and 5 bases, in that order; junction bases with no gene match: 11. The CDR3 totals 15 residues. For the CDR3, the DNA is TGCAGCGTTCACCATTTCCGACAGGGGGTAGATACGCAGTATTTT. It is translated as CSVHHFRQGVDTQYF.

This chain joins TRBV27 and TRBJ1-1, with TRBD1 matching over 11 bases. V gave up 1 base and J gave up 4 bases; unmatched junction bases: 2. CDR1 and CDR2 from the germline V gene are MNHEY and SMNVEV (reference sequence). The CDR3 totals 15 residues. CDR3 coding DNA: TGTGCCAGCAGTTTATTAGGGACAGGGGGCACTGAAGCTTTCTTT. This translates into CASSLLGTGGTEAFF.